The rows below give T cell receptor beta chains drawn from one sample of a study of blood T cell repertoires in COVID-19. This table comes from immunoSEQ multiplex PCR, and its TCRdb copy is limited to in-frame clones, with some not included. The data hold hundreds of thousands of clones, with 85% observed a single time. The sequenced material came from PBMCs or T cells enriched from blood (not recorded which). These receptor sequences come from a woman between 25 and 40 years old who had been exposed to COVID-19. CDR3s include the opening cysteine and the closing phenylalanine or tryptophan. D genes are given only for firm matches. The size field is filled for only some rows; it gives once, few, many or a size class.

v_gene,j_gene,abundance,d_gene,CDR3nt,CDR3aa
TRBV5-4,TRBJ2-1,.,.,TGTGCCAGCAGCTTGGGTGGACTTAGACACAATGAGCAGTTCTTC,CASSLGGLRHNEQFF
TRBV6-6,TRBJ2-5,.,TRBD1,TGTGCCAGCAGCCCTTGGCTGACAGGGGAAGAGACCCAGTACTTC,CASSPWLTGEETQYF
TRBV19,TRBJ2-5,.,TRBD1,TGTGCCAGTAGTACGCGACAGGGCGGGACCCAGTACTTC,CASSTRQGGTQYF
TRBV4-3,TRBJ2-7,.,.,TGCGCCAGCAGCCAAGAGACTTACAACGGCCACGAGCAGTACTTC,CASSQETYNGHEQYF
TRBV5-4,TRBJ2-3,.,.,TGTGCCAGCCATAGGGGGGGCGGCACAGATACGCAGTATTTT,CASHRGGGTDTQYF
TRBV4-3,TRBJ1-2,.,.,TGCGCCAGCAGCCAAGAGGCAGGGAATAACTATGGCTACACCTTC,CASSQEAGNNYGYTF
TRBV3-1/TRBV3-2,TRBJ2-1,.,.,TGTGCCAGCAGCCAAAGAGCGGAGGTAGTTAGCAATGAGCAGTTCTTC,CASSQRAEVVSNEQFF
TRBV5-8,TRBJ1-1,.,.,TGTGCCAGCAGCTTGTTGGGGGCCCCTGAAGCTTTCTTT,CASSLLGAPEAFF
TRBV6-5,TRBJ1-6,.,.,TGTGCCAGCAGTTACGGGGTACAGGTGATGCCCCTCCACTTT,CASSYGVQVMPLHF
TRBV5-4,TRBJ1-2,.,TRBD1,TGTGCCAGCAGCTTACAGGGGGGGACGTATGGCTACACCTTC,CASSLQGGTYGYTF
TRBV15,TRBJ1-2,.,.,TGTGCCACCAGCAACCTTCCCTATCACTATGGCTACACCTTC,CATSNLPYHYGYTF
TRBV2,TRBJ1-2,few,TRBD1,TGTGCCAGCAGTCCTCAAGGTACAGGGGGCTATGGCTACACCTTC,CASSPQGTGGYGYTF
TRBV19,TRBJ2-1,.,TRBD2,TGTGCCAGTAGTATCAACCGCGGGAGGGGCGATGAGCAGTTCTTC,CASSINRGRGDEQFF
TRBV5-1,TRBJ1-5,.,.,TGCGCCAGCAGCCCCGGGGGGGGAGGAAATCAGCCCCAGCATTTT,CASSPGGGGNQPQHF
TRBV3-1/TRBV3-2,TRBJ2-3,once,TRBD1,TGTGCCAGCAGCCCCCATCGGTTTTCAGGGGGAGATACGCAGTATTTT,CASSPHRFSGGDTQYF
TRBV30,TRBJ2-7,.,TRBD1,TGTGCCTGGAGTCCGGGACAGGGTCCCCTCGAGCAGTACTTC,CAWSPGQGPLEQYF
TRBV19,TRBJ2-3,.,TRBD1,TGTGCCAGTAGGGATCGAGGACAGGGCTCAGATACGCAGTATTTT,CASRDRGQGSDTQYF
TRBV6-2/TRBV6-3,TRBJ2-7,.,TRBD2,TGTGCCAGCAGCTCTACTAGCGGGGGGTACTCCTACGAGCAGTACTTC,CASSSTSGGYSYEQYF
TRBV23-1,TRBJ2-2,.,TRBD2,TGCGCCAGCAGTCAATCGCGAGACAGGGGGACTAGCGGGAGAAACACCGGGGAGCTGTTTTTT,CASSQSRDRGTSGRNTGELFF
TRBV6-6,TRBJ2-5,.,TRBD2,TGTGCCAGCAGTCCTCCTCGACAGGATCGATACCAGCGGGGGGACCTTCAAGAGACCCAGTACTTC,CASSPPRQDRYQRGDLQETQYF
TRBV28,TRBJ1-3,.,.,TGTGCCAGCAGTAAACCGGGTCCCACCTCTGGAAACACCATATATTTT,CASSKPGPTSGNTIYF
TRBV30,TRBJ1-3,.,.,TGTGCCTGGTCAGTGGCCTCTGGAAACACCATATATTTT,CAWSVASGNTIYF
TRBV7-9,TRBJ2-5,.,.,TGTGCCAGCAGACTCCAAGAGACCCAGTACTTC,CASRLQETQYF
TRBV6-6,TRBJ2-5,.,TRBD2,TGTGCCAGCAGATATAGCGGGAGCCAAGAGACCCAGTACTTC,CASRYSGSQETQYF
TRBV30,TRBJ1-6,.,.,TGTGCCTCCGAACTAGGGCCACCTTCACCCCTCCACTTT,CASELGPPSPLHF
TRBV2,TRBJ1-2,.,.,TGTGCCAGCAGTGTAGGAGGGACGGGAGTTTCGGGTGGCTACACCTTC,CASSVGGTGVSGGYTF
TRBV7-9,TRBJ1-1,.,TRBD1,TGTGCCAGCAGCTTCAGACAGGGAGGAACTGAAGCTTTCTTT,CASSFRQGGTEAFF
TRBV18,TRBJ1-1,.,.,TGTGCCAGCTCACCTATCCAGGGGACCACTGAAGCTTTCTTT,CASSPIQGTTEAFF
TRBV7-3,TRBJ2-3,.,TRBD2,TGTGCCAGCAGCCATGATCTAGCGGGGAGCACAGATACGCAGTATTTT,CASSHDLAGSTDTQYF
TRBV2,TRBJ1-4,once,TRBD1,TGTGCCAGCAGTAACAGGGGCTTAAATGAAAAACTGTTTTTT,CASSNRGLNEKLFF
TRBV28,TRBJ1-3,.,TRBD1,TGTGCCAGCAGTCGACAGGGCGGTATCAACACCATATATTTT,CASSRQGGINTIYF
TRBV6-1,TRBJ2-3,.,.,TGTGCCAGCAGTGAAGAAAGACCCAGCGCAGATACGCAGTATTTT,CASSEERPSADTQYF
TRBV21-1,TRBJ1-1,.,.,TGTGCCAGCAGCAACGTTATAGAGGTTAACACTGAAGCTTTCTTT,CASSNVIEVNTEAFF
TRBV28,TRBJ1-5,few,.,TGTGCCAGCCTCTGGTTTGGAGGCAATCAGCCCCAGCATTTT,CASLWFGGNQPQHF
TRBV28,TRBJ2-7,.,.,TGTGCCAGCAAAAACCCCGGGAGTAGCTACGAGCAGTACTTC,CASKNPGSSYEQYF
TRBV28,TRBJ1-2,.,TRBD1,TGTGCCGGACAGGGGAACTATGGCTACACCTTC,CAGQGNYGYTF
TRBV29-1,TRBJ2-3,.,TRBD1,TGCAGCGTTAAAGTCGGACAGGGAAGCGCAGATACGCAGTATTTT,CSVKVGQGSADTQYF
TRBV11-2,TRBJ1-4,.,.,TGTGCCAGCACTACCTTTGGGGGGGTGACAACTAATGAAAAACTGTTTTTT,CASTTFGGVTTNEKLFF
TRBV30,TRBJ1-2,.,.,TGTGCCTTGGGATTTGGGGGCTCAATTGGCTACACCTTC,CALGFGGSIGYTF
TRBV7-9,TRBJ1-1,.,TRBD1,TGTGCCAGCAGAGGCTCAGGGGGCACTGAAGCTTTCTTT,CASRGSGGTEAFF
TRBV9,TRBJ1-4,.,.,TGTGCCAGCAGCGTAGCGAGCGGGGCAGCAACTAATGAAAAACTGTTTTTT,CASSVASGAATNEKLFF
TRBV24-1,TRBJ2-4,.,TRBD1,TGTGCCACCAGTGACCCGCAGGGGGACATTCAGTACTTC,CATSDPQGDIQYF
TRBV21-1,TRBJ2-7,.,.,TGTGCCAGCAGCAAAGGCGGCGGGAGGCGCTTTCCCTACGAGCAGTACTTC,CASSKGGGRRFPYEQYF
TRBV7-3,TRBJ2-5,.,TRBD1,TGTGCCAGCAGCTTATCCGGGACAGGTCGGGAGACCCAGTACTTC,CASSLSGTGRETQYF
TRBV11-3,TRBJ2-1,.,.,TGTGCCAGCAGCTCTACGCGGAACAATGAGCAGTTCTTC,CASSSTRNNEQFF
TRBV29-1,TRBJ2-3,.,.,TGCAGCGTTGGCCGAGGCGGGACCTACACAGATACGCAGTATTTT,CSVGRGGTYTDTQYF
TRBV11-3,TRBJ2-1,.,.,TGTGCCAGCAGCTACGGGACTTTAGGAAATGAGCAGTTCTTC,CASSYGTLGNEQFF
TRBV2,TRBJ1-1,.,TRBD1,TGTGCCAGCAGTGCGCTAATACAGGGGGCGGGTGCTTTCTTT,CASSALIQGAGAFF
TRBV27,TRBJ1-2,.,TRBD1,TGTGCCAGCAGATCTCTAACCGGGACAGGGGGTAATCATGGCTACACCTTC,CASRSLTGTGGNHGYTF
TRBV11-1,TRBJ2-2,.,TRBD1,TGTGCCAGCAGCTTTGAGACAGGGGGGAGAACCGGGGAGCTGTTTTTT,CASSFETGGRTGELFF
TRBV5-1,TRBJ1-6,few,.,TGCGCCAGCAGCCGGGGAGGCGGGGAGTCACCCCTCCACTTT,CASSRGGGESPLHF
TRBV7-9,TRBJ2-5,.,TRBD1,TGTGCCAGCAGCAGGACAGGGGGCGTGGAGACCCAGTACTTC,CASSRTGGVETQYF
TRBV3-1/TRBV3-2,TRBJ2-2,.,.,TGTGCCAGCAGCCAAGGCTCTTGGGCTTCCACCGGGGAGCTGTTTTTT,CASSQGSWASTGELFF
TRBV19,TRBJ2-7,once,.,TGTGCCAGTAGTATACCCAGAGGTAGCAACGAGCAGTACTTC,CASSIPRGSNEQYF
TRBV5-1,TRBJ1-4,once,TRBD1,TGCGCCAGCCGGGACAGTAATGAAAAACTGTTTTTT,CASRDSNEKLFF
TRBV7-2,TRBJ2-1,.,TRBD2,TGTGCCAGCAGCTTAGTGCTAGCGGGGGGGGGTGAGCAGTTCTTC,CASSLVLAGGGEQFF
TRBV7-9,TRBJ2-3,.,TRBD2,TGTGCCAGCAGCTCAGGGACTAGCGGAGGATTAGTAGATACGCAGTATTTT,CASSSGTSGGLVDTQYF